This TCR beta chain was recovered during a study of T cells in Graves' hyperthyroidism and ophthalmopathy. Participants, patients aged 18 to 65, had newly diagnosed hyperthyroidism with a duration under 2 months. The length of the CDR3 is 14 residues. V dropped 5 bases and J dropped 0 bases, with 8 bases sitting between them. Germline values: CDR1 SGHRS, CDR2 YFSETQ. The source material, RNA transcripts, was used to amplify TCR beta CDR3 regions. Initially, a first-round RT-PCR of the TCR CDR3 employed the HTBI primer set. TCRdb re-called the multiplex PCR reads with MiXCR, one entry per CDR3 protein. This sample has roughly 360,000 distinct CDR3 sequences, with approximately 13% found just once.

The V call is TRBV5-1, the J call TRBJ1-4; D call uncertain. The receptor was derived from a man aged 30 to 45 with Graves' hyperthyroidism that later progressed to Graves' ophthalmopathy. The specimen was blood. CDR3 coding DNA: TGCGCCAGCAGAACGGAGGCAACTAATGAAAAACTGTTTTTT. This sequence encodes CASRTEATNEKLFF.